Below are 13 T cell receptor beta chains sequenced from a single sample in a study of blood T cell repertoires in COVID-19. Here immunoSEQ multiplex PCR was the method, and the copy in TCRdb shows in-frame clones only, minus some. The sample includes fewer than 75,000 clones, roughly 84% seen only once; the top ten take 5.5% to 7%. Material: peripheral blood. The source is a man aged 45-65 years with active COVID-19.

This sequence joins TRBV14 and TRBJ1-2; D is undetermined. The germline gives CDR1 SGHDN, CDR2 FVKESK. CDR3 length equals 15 residues. V lost 1 base, J lost 0 bases, and 9 bases lay in between. As DNA, the CDR3 is TGTGCCAGCAGCCAAGGGACGACTACTAACTATGGCTACACCTTC. Translating it yields CASSQGTTTNYGYTF.

The V gene is TRBV5-1, the J gene TRBJ2-5; 7 bases align to TRBD2. Per germline, CDR1 SGHRS and CDR2 YFSETQ. The CDR3 is 16 amino acids. V shed 0 bases, J shed 4 bases, and the junction held 9 bases outside the gene matches. The CDR3 DNA reads TGCGCCAGCAGCTTGGGGTCTAGCGGTGGGACAGAGACCCAGTACTTC. Encoded protein: CASSLGSSGGTETQYF. Variable domain in full (rest from reference TRBV5-1 and TRBJ2-5): KAGVTQTPRYLIKTRGQQVTLSCSPISGHRSVSWYQQTPGQGLQFLFEYFSETQRNKGNFPGRFSGRQFSNSRSEMNVSTLELGDSALYLCASSLGSSGGTETQYFGPGTRLLVL.

The chain has TRBV7-9 and TRBJ2-4, with TRBD1 matching 9 bases. Germline V lookup: CDR1 SEHNR, CDR2 FQNEAQ (reference sequence). The CDR3 consists of 15 residues. V was pared by 7 bases and J by 9 bases, with 13 bases of the junction left unmatched. CDR3 sequence reads: CASTNTGGASGIQYF. In DNA form, the CDR3 reads TGTGCCAGCACCAACACAGGGGGCGCGTCGGGCATTCAGTACTTC.

The V gene is TRBV11-2, the J gene TRBJ1-1; the match to TRBD1 covers 8 bases. The ends lost 2 bases at V and 5 bases at J; junction bases unmatched: 4. Germline V gives CDR1 SGHAT, CDR2 FQNNGV. This CDR3 contains 14 residues. The DNA of the CDR3 is TGTGCCAGCAGCTTACGACAGGGGTGGACTGAAGCTTTCTTT. Its protein product is CASSLRQGWTEAFF.

CDR3 sequence reads: CASSSQGGLAEAFF. The CDR3 DNA reads TGTGCCAGCAGCTCTCAGGGAGGCCTAGCTGAAGCTTTCTTT. The V call is TRBV5-4, the J call TRBJ1-1; D may be TRBD1 (5 bases). Trimming took 3 bases from V and 6 from J, leaving 15 bases between them. The CDR3 extends over 14 amino acids. In germline, CDR1 is SGHNT, CDR2 YYREEE (reference sequence).

The V call is TRBV7-2, the J call TRBJ2-5; D is unclear. Trimming stripped 6 bases from V and 1 base from J, with 6 bases between. The CDR3 is 12 residues long. CDR1 is SGHTA and CDR2 is FQGNSA in the germline V gene. CDR3 nucleotides: TGTGCCAGCAGTCGGTCCCAAGAGACCCAGTACTTC. Protein: CASSRSQETQYF.

The chain joins TRBV5-4 to TRBJ2-2; TRBD1 agrees at 8 bases. The CDR3 totals 15 residues. In germline, CDR1 is SGHNT, CDR2 YYREEE (reference sequence). Trimming cost V 5 bases and J 7 bases; bases outside gene matches: 10. The CDR3 region is CASRGQGGTGGELFF. CDR3 in DNA: TGTGCCAGCAGAGGACAGGGAGGTACTGGCGGGGAGCTGTTTTTT.

The chain couples TRBV7-9 to TRBJ2-7; unclear D gene. The CDR3 is 14 amino acids. Germline V gene lookup returns CDR1 SEHNR and CDR2 FQNEAQ (reference sequence). V lost 5 bases, J lost 0 bases, and 11 bases lay in between. The CDR3 region is CASSETTVSYEQYF. In DNA, the CDR3 is TGTGCCAGCAGCGAAACAACAGTCTCCTACGAGCAGTACTTC.

V is TRBV7-9 and J is TRBJ2-1, with 7 nucleotides matching TRBD2. Per the germline V gene, CDR1 is SEHNR and CDR2 is FQNEAQ (reference sequence). The length of the CDR3 is 15 residues. The V gene end was trimmed by 1 base and the J gene end by 6 bases; junction bases not matched to a gene: 6. CDR3 region: CASSLEFSGFNEQFF. The CDR3 nucleotides are TGTGCCAGCAGCTTAGAGTTTAGCGGGTTCAATGAGCAGTTCTTC.

The V and J genes are TRBV5-6 and TRBJ1-2; no reliable D call. This CDR3 has 13 residues. V lost 0 bases and J lost 3, with 6 bases in between. Germline loops: CDR1 SGHDT, CDR2 YYEEEE. The chain's CDR3 is CASSLGRDYGYTF. CDR3 bases: TGTGCCAGCAGCTTGGGGCGGGACTATGGCTACACCTTC.

This clone showed up just once. The V and J genes are TRBV27 and TRBJ1-5, with D perhaps matching TRBD1 (6 bases). CDR3 size: 14 residues. Germline V lookup: CDR1 MNHEY, CDR2 SMNVEV (reference sequence). V lost 5 bases, J lost 2 bases, and 10 bases lay in between. The DNA of the CDR3 is TGTGCCAGCAGTACCCGACAGGGCAATCAGCCCCAGCATTTT. This codes for CASSTRQGNQPQHF.

The chain joins TRBV9 to TRBJ2-1; D possibly corresponds to TRBD2 (5 bases). Germline lookup yields CDR1 SGDLS and CDR2 YYNGEE. The CDR3 sequence is 16 residues long. V was trimmed by 0 bases and J by 1 base, leaving 11 bases between them. The CDR3 protein is CASSVEPSGSYNEQFF. Written as DNA, the CDR3 is TGTGCCAGCAGCGTAGAGCCCTCGGGATCCTACAATGAGCAGTTCTTC.

V and J are TRBV24-1 and TRBJ2-1; D might be TRBD2 (5 bases). The CDR3 consists of 16 residues. V was pared by 5 bases and J by 3 bases, with 16 bases between. CDR1 is KGHDR, CDR2 SFDVKD, per germline. As DNA, the CDR3 is TGTGCCACCAGTGTTGGAGGCGTCAGAAGCTACAATGAGCAGTTCTTC. Protein sequence: CATSVGGVRSYNEQFF.